A single sample gave rise to the 18 T cell receptor beta chains below, sequenced in a study of CD8+ T cells in alopecia areata. Isolated RNA was reverse transcribed into cDNA used as the sequencing template. The table came from immunoSEQ multiplex PCR; TCRdb's copy has only in-frame clones and leaves some out. Of some 170,000 clones detected, just over 65% appear once; the ten largest clones hold more than 9.5%. This specimen was CD8+ T cells sorted from blood, taken at week 0. The receptors come from a human donor with alopecia areata.

The chain has TRBV5-4 and TRBJ2-7; D is ambiguous. This CDR3 spans 16 amino acids. The V and J ends lost 1 base and 2 bases respectively, with 16 bases between them. Germline V gene sequence: CDR1 SGHNT, CDR2 YYREEE (reference sequence). CDR3 loop: CASSLWLGKTTYEQYF. Written as DNA, the CDR3 is TGTGCCAGCAGCTTGTGGCTTGGGAAAACAACCTACGAGCAGTACTTC.

V usage is TRBV25-1 and J usage is TRBJ1-4; the D gene is possibly TRBD1 (5 bases). The length of the CDR3 is 14 residues. Per germline, CDR1 MGHDK and CDR2 SYGVNS. V lost 4 bases and J lost 6, with 12 bases in between. The CDR3 loop reads CASSVGTEHEKLFF. The CDR3 nucleotides are TGTGCCAGCAGTGTCGGGACGGAGCATGAAAAACTGTTTTTT.

This chain connects TRBV14 to TRBJ1-4; maybe TRBD1 (5 bases). The germline V gene has CDR1 SGHDN and CDR2 FVKESK. Trimming pared 1 base from V and 8 bases from J, leaving 14 bases between. This CDR3 comprises 15 residues. The CDR3 is CASSQARGRGEKLFF. The CDR3 bases are TGTGCCAGCAGCCAAGCGAGGGGACGGGGGGAAAAACTGTTTTTT.

The rearrangement links TRBV15 to TRBJ2-5; D is unresolved. V gave up 3 bases and J gave up 5 bases, with 7 bases separating them. The germline V gene has CDR1 LNHNV and CDR2 YYDKDF (reference sequence). CDR3 length: 12 residues. The CDR3 DNA sequence: TGTGCCACCAGCAGGATGGAGGAGACCCAGTACTTC. Translation gives CATSRMEETQYF.

The chain has TRBV15 and TRBJ1-2; D is possibly TRBD1 (6 bases). Trimming took 0 bases from V and 6 from J, leaving 14 bases between them. The germline V gene encodes CDR1 LNHNV and CDR2 YYDKDF (reference sequence). CDR3 length: 15 residues. Written as DNA, the CDR3 is TGTGCCACCAGCAGAGATGTAAGGACAGAGCATGGCTACACCTTC. Protein sequence: CATSRDVRTEHGYTF.

The chain links TRBV2 to TRBJ1-6; unclear D gene. CDR3 size: 14 residues. The V gene lost 7 bases and the J gene lost 8 bases, with 15 bases spanning the gap. Germline CDR1 and CDR2: SNHLY and FYNNEI. The CDR3 spells CASTNRLIYSPLHF. The CDR3 nucleotides are TGTGCCAGCACAAACCGTTTGATATATTCACCCCTCCACTTT.

The chain links TRBV6-5 to TRBJ2-3; tentative D call: TRBD1 (6 bases). Trimming removed 4 bases from V and 5 bases from J, with 10 bases in between. This CDR3 is built from 13 residues. Looked up from germline, CDR1 is MNHEY and CDR2 is SVGAGI. In nucleotides, the CDR3 is TGTGCCAGCAGTTTCACAGGGATAGATACGCAGTATTTT. It translates to CASSFTGIDTQYF.

The chain recombines TRBV12-5 with TRBJ2-1; D call uncertain. Germline V gene lookup returns CDR1 LGHNT and CDR2 FRNRAP. The CDR3 extends over 13 amino acids. With 1 base removed from V and 5 bases from J, the gap between germline ends came to 6 bases. CDR3 amino acids: CASGLARDNEQFF. In DNA, the CDR3 is TGTGCTAGTGGTTTGGCCCGGGACAATGAGCAGTTCTTC. The whole variable domain, remainder taken from reference TRBV12-5 and TRBJ2-1, is DARVTQTPRHKVTEMGQEVTMRCQPILGHNTVFWYRQTMMQGLELLAYFRNRAPLDDSGMPKDRFSAEMPDATLATLKIQPSEPRDSAVYFCASGLARDNEQFFGPGTRLTVL.

The chain carries TRBV7-3 and TRBJ1-1, with TRBD1 as a possible D gene (6 bases). The CDR3 is 14 amino acids. Germline CDR1 SGHTA, CDR2 FQGTGA. Trimming took 1 base from V and 4 from J, leaving 10 bases between them. The CDR3 protein is CASSLSFRGTEAFF. In DNA, the CDR3 is TGTGCCAGCAGCTTAAGTTTCAGGGGCACTGAAGCTTTCTTT.

The chain recombines TRBV9 with TRBJ2-7; the match to TRBD1 covers 7 bases. V gave up 4 bases and J gave up 3 bases; unmatched junction bases: 7. In germline, CDR1 is SGDLS, CDR2 YYNGEE. The CDR3 is made up of 14 amino acids. CDR3 nucleotides: TGTGCCAGCAGCCCCGGGACAGTGAGCTACGAGCAGTACTTC. This gives the protein CASSPGTVSYEQYF.

The chain uses TRBV5-1 and TRBJ1-5; D call uncertain. The CDR3 is 15 amino acids. Germline CDR1 reads SGHRS; CDR2 reads YFSETQ. The V gene lost 1 base and the J gene lost 2 bases, with 10 bases spanning the gap. The CDR3 protein is CASSLNGQGNQPQHF. The CDR3 region has the DNA TGCGCCAGCAGCTTGAATGGTCAGGGCAATCAGCCCCAGCATTTT.

The chain combines TRBV7-6 with TRBJ2-3, with D perhaps matching TRBD1 or TRBD2 (5 bases each). Germline V gives CDR1 SGHVS, CDR2 FNYEAQ. Trimming left V 5 bases short and J 6 bases short, with 24 bases between. The CDR3 covers 17 residues. CDR3 sequence: CASSPTSTKARGDTQYF. As DNA, the CDR3 is TGTGCCAGCAGCCCTACCTCGACCAAGGCCCGGGGCGATACGCAGTATTTT. Complete variable domain (other parts from reference TRBV7-6 and TRBJ2-3): GAGVSQSPRYKVTKRGQDVALRCDPISGHVSLYWYRQALGQGPEFLTYFNYEAQQDKSGLPNDRFSAERPEGSISTLTIQRTEQRDSAMYRCASSPTSTKARGDTQYFGPGTRLTVL.

The CDR3 region is CASKDGNSGNTIYF. In DNA, the CDR3 is TGTGCCAGCAAGGACGGGAACTCTGGAAACACCATATATTTT. This chain uses TRBV2 with TRBJ1-3; no definite D call. This CDR3 spans 14 amino acids. Germline CDR1 reads SNHLY; CDR2 reads FYNNEI. Trimming removed 7 bases from V and 0 bases from J, with 10 bases in between. Full variable domain (rest looked up from reference TRBV2 and TRBJ1-3): EPEVTQTPSHQVTQMGQEVILRCVPISNHLYFYWYRQILGQKVEFLVSFYNNEISEKSEIFDDQFSVERPDGSNFTLKIRSTKLEDSAMYFCASKDGNSGNTIYFGEGSWLTVV.

V gene TRBV9 combines with J gene TRBJ2-2, with no clear D. V was shortened by 2 bases and J by 8 bases, with 16 bases between the two germline ends. Germline values: CDR1 SGDLS, CDR2 YYNGEE. CDR3 length: 15 amino acids. The CDR3 loop is CASSVSQNPVGELFF. CDR3 nucleotides: TGTGCCAGCAGCGTGAGTCAAAACCCAGTAGGGGAGCTGTTTTTT.

Comments on this clone: The sample carries other DNA sequences with the same CDR3. The chain has TRBV30 and TRBJ1-5; D ambiguous. Trimming stripped 0 bases from V and 2 bases from J, with 5 bases between. The CDR3 consists of 13 residues. CDR1 is GTSNPN and CDR2 is SVGIG in the germline V gene (reference sequence). The CDR3 region is CAWSVGGNQPQHF. The CDR3 coding sequence is TGTGCCTGGAGTGTTGGGGGCAATCAGCCCCAGCATTTT.

J is TRBJ1-1 and V is TRBV4-1; D is undetermined. The CDR3 covers 14 residues. V was cut by 1 base and J by 11 bases, with 17 bases left in between. The germline CDR1 and CDR2 sequences are MGHRA and YSYEKL. CDR3 sequence reads: CASSQVSWTEGAFF. CDR3 bases: TGCGCCAGCAGCCAAGTTTCTTGGACCGAAGGGGCTTTCTTT.

This clone was counted between two and nine times. The junction departs from germline at one end; a sequencing error may be responsible. The rearrangement uses TRBV7-9 and TRBJ1-3; D gene ambiguous. The CDR3 covers 12 residues. From germline, CDR1 is SEHNR and CDR2 FQNEAQ (reference sequence). The CDR3 here is CASSLGNPEMGF. The CDR3 region has the DNA TGTGCCAGCAGCTTGGGGAACCCAGAGATGGGGTTT.

This rearrangement joins TRBV27 to TRBJ1-2, with 9 bases identical to TRBD1. V dropped 5 bases and J dropped 1; count of bases not matched to a gene: 2. CDR1 and CDR2 (germline): MNHEY, SMNVEV (reference sequence). This CDR3 has 14 residues. In DNA, the CDR3 is TGTGCCAGCAGTCTGGGACAGGGTAACTATGGCTACACCTTC. It specifies CASSLGQGNYGYTF.